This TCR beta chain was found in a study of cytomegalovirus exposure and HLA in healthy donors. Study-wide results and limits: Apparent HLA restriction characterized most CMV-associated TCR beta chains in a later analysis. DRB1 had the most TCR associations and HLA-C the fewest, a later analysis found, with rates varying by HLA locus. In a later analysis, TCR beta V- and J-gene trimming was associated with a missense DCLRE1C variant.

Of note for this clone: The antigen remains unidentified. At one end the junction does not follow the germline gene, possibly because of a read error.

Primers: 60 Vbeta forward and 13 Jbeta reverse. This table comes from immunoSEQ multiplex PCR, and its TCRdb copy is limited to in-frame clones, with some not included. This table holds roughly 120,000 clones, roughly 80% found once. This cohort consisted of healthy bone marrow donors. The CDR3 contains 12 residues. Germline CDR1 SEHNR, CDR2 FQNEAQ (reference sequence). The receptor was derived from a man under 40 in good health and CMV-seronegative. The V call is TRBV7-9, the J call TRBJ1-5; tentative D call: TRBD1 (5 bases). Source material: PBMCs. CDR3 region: CSSSGGEKPQHF. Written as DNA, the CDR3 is TGTTCCAGCAGCGGGGGGGAAAAGCCCCAGCATTTT.